The 23 T cell receptor beta chains below all came from one sample that was sequenced in a study of blood T cell repertoires in COVID-19. The table came from immunoSEQ multiplex PCR; TCRdb's copy has only in-frame clones and leaves some out. The repertoire holds 250,000 to 350,000 clones, with around 86% as singletons. Sequencing was performed on peripheral blood. Receptors were obtained from a woman between 40 and 50 years old who had recovered from COVID-19.

V and J are TRBV18 and TRBJ2-7; TRBD2 matches 12 bases. V shed 6 bases and J 1 base; nucleotides not matched to a gene: 4. Germline CDR1 and CDR2: KGHSH and LQKENI. CDR3 length: 15 amino acids. CDR3 protein: CASSPTSGRSYEQYF. In DNA, the CDR3 is TGTGCCAGCTCCCCCACTAGCGGGAGGTCCTACGAGCAGTACTTC.

The chain links TRBV6-1 to TRBJ2-7; TRBD2 matches 9 bases. The CDR3 is made up of 14 amino acids. With 3 bases clipped from V and 5 bases from J, the junction kept 5 bases outside the gene matches. Germline loops: CDR1 MNHNS, CDR2 SASEGT. The CDR3 sequence is CASSEGLAGDEQYF. The CDR3 coding sequence is TGTGCCAGCAGTGAGGGACTAGCTGGTGACGAGCAGTACTTC.

This sequence joins TRBV3-1 (or the pseudogene TRBV3-2) and TRBJ1-1, with D possibly TRBD1 on 5 matching bases. The germline CDR1 and CDR2 sequences are LGHDT and YNNKEL (reference sequence). The CDR3 covers 16 residues. Trimming took 4 bases from V and 10 from J, leaving 25 bases between them. In nucleotides, the CDR3 is TGTGCCAGCAGCCCAGGCGGGGTGCTACTCAGGGAAAGAGCTTTCTTT. Its translation: CASSPGGVLLRERAFF.

About this clone itself: Relative to the germline gene, one junction end is altered; a read error may explain this. The J gene is TRBJ2-3, the V gene TRBV28; TRBD2 matches at 13 bases. Germline CDR1 is MDHEN and CDR2 is SYDVKM. CDR3 size: 16 residues. In DNA form, the CDR3 reads TGTGCCAGCAGTTTAGGGACTAGCGGGAACACAAATACGCAGTATTTT. Translating gives CASSLGTSGNTNTQYF.

The chain links TRBV7-9 to TRBJ1-6; 7 nucleotides line up with TRBD1. V lost 7 bases, J lost 5 bases, and 11 bases stayed unmatched. Germline V gene data show CDR1 as SEHNR and CDR2 as FQNEAQ (reference sequence). This CDR3 spans 16 amino acids. The chain's CDR3 is CASNNAPGTDNSPLHF. The DNA for the CDR3 is TGTGCCAGCAACAACGCGCCCGGGACAGATAATTCACCCCTCCACTTT.

CDR3 bases: TGTGCCAGCAGCTCGGGACTAGCGGGACATGGCGAGCAGTACTTC. Translating gives CASSSGLAGHGEQYF. This rearrangement joins TRBV7-2 to TRBJ2-7; 13 positions agree with TRBD2. V dropped 4 bases and J dropped 6; count of bases not matched to a gene: 6. The V gene's germline CDR1 is SGHTA and CDR2 FQGNSA. The CDR3 length is 15 residues.

V is TRBV27 and J is TRBJ1-2, with TRBD1 identical over 10 bases. The germline CDR1 and CDR2 sequences are MNHEY and SMNVEV (reference sequence). V was pared by 5 bases and J by 7 bases, with 10 bases of the junction left unmatched. CDR3 size: 15 residues. CDR3 sequence reads: CASSPRDRGVSGYTF. Written as DNA, the CDR3 is TGTGCCAGCAGTCCGCGGGACAGGGGAGTCTCTGGCTACACCTTC.

The rearrangement uses TRBV19 and TRBJ1-4; D gene unclear. The length of the CDR3 is 13 residues. Germline V CDR1 and CDR2: LNHDA, SQIVND (reference sequence). V lost 1 base, J lost 7 bases, and 7 bases lay in between. The CDR3 loop reads CASSIGVPEKLFF. In DNA, the CDR3 is TGTGCCAGTAGTATAGGCGTTCCTGAAAAACTGTTTTTT. The whole variable domain, filled in from reference TRBV19 and TRBJ1-4, reads DGGITQSPKYLFRKEGQNVTLSCEQNLNHDAMYWYRQDPGQGLRLIYYSQIVNDFQKGDIAEGYSVSREKKESFPLTVTSAQKNPTAFYLCASSIGVPEKLFFGSGTQLSVL.

The rearrangement uses TRBV7-9 and TRBJ2-7, with TRBD2 matching 7 bases. With V trimmed by 1 base and J by 6 bases, 9 bases remained unmatched. Germline loops: CDR1 SEHNR, CDR2 FQNEAQ (reference sequence). This CDR3 is 15 amino acids long. CDR3 amino acids: CASSLDIAGEGEQYF. As DNA, the CDR3 is TGTGCCAGCAGCTTAGATATTGCGGGAGAGGGCGAGCAGTACTTC.

The J gene is TRBJ2-2, the V gene TRBV7-3; D not certain. CDR3 size: 14 residues. Germline V CDR1 and CDR2: SGHTA, FQGTGA. Trimming cost V 5 bases and J 6 bases, with 13 bases left between them. In nucleotides, the CDR3 is TGTGCCAGCAGCCCTACGACGGCGGCCGGGGAGCTGTTTTTT. Translation gives CASSPTTAAGELFF. The variable domain in full, completed from reference TRBV7-3 and TRBJ2-2, reads GAGVSQTPSNKVTEKGKYVELRCDPISGHTALYWYRQSLGQGPEFLIYFQGTGAADDSGLPNDRFFAVRPEGSVSTLKIQRTERGDSAVYLCASSPTTAAGELFFGEGSRLTVL.

This clone was counted between two and nine times. The V gene is TRBV5-4, the J gene TRBJ1-4, with a weak D call TRBD1 (5 bases). V was clipped by 4 bases and J by 7 bases, with 17 bases between them. CDR3 size: 15 residues. Germline V CDR1 and CDR2: SGHNT, YYREEE (reference sequence). CDR3 nucleotides: TGTGCCAGCAGCCGCTCCGGGGCGGGGGGTGAAAAACTGTTTTTT. This gives the protein CASSRSGAGGEKLFF.

This clone was seen a few times. The DNA of the CDR3 is TGTGCCAGCAGCTTAACTAGCGGGAGTGGGAATGAGCAGTTCTTC. It encodes CASSLTSGSGNEQFF. This chain uses TRBV7-3 with TRBJ2-1; 9 nucleotides match TRBD2. The V gene's germline CDR1 is SGHTA and CDR2 FQGTGA. The trim removed 0 bases at V and 7 bases at J, leaving 4 bases unmatched. This CDR3 has 15 amino acids.

In its sample, this clone was seen once. V usage is TRBV27 and J usage is TRBJ2-3; 8 nucleotides match TRBD2. There are 13 residues in the CDR3. Looked up from germline, CDR1 is MNHEY and CDR2 is SMNVEV (reference sequence). V shed 8 bases and J 4 bases; nucleotides not matched to a gene: 5. DNA for the CDR3: TGTGCCAGCTCGACTAGCGTGGCAGATACGCAGTATTTT. This encodes CASSTSVADTQYF.

The CDR3 is CASSSHDRGGETQYF. The CDR3 region has the DNA TGTGCCAGCAGTTCACATGACAGGGGAGGGGAGACCCAGTACTTC. V and J are TRBV28 and TRBJ2-5; the D gene is possibly TRBD1 (8 bases). The CDR3 covers 15 residues. Germline assignment: CDR1 MDHEN and CDR2 SYDVKM. V was trimmed by 4 bases and J by 5 bases, leaving 17 bases between them.

The CDR3 reads CASSDRTRLGYGYTF. DNA for the CDR3: TGTGCCAGCAGCGACAGGACACGACTGGGCTATGGCTACACCTTC. V usage is TRBV7-9 and J usage is TRBJ1-2; TRBD1 is a possible D gene (6 bases). The germline V gene has CDR1 SEHNR and CDR2 FQNEAQ (reference sequence). Trimming took off 5 bases at V and 4 bases at J, with 17 bases between the two ends. This CDR3 has 15 amino acids.

The V and J genes are TRBV6-5 and TRBJ2-5; tentative D call: TRBD1 (5 bases). The V end lost 2 bases, the J end lost 7 bases, and 5 bases lay between the germline ends. Germline CDR1 MNHEY, CDR2 SVGAGI. The CDR3 is made up of 11 amino acids. The CDR3 region is CASSYDRTQYF. The CDR3 nucleotides read TGTGCCAGCAGTTACGACAGGACCCAGTACTTC.

The CDR3 DNA reads as TGTGCCAGCAGTGACTCTGAGGCGTCACCCCTCCACTTT. Translated, it gives CASSDSEASPLHF. V usage is TRBV6-4 and J usage is TRBJ1-6; D not resolved. Germline V CDR1 and CDR2: MRHNA, SNTAGT. Trimming took off 0 bases at V and 10 bases at J, with 7 bases between the two ends. This CDR3 is built from 13 residues.

The genes are TRBV19 and TRBJ2-1, with 14 bases matching TRBD2. CDR3 length equals 14 residues. Germline trimming cut 5 bases from V and 7 bases from J; bases unmatched to any gene: 1. Looked up from germline, CDR1 is LNHDA and CDR2 is SQIVND (reference sequence). The chain's CDR3 is CASSGTSGSNEQFF. The CDR3 DNA is TGTGCCAGTAGTGGGACTAGCGGGAGTAATGAGCAGTTCTTC.

The chain links TRBV30 to TRBJ1-1; 7 nucleotides align to TRBD1. V shed 4 bases, J shed 2 bases, and the junction held 19 bases outside the gene matches. The germline V gene has CDR1 GTSNPN and CDR2 SVGIG (reference sequence). The length of the CDR3 is 18 residues. DNA of the CDR3: TGTGCCTGGAACCTACCTCGAAAGGACAGGACAATTAACACTGAAGCTTTCTTT. Translation: CAWNLPRKDRTINTEAFF.

The V gene is TRBV27, the J gene TRBJ2-5; weak D call: TRBD1 (6 bases). The CDR3 runs 13 residues. V was clipped by 5 bases and J by 4 bases, with 11 bases between them. Germline CDR1 is MNHEY and CDR2 is SMNVEV (reference sequence). The CDR3 region has the DNA TGTGCCAGCAGTCACAGGGATTTAGAGACCCAGTACTTC. Translation gives CASSHRDLETQYF.

The chain combines TRBV5-5 with TRBJ2-1, with a possible D match to TRBD1 (5 bases). The V and J ends lost 0 bases and 2 bases respectively, with 9 bases between them. The V gene's germline CDR1 is SGHKS and CDR2 YYEKEE (reference sequence). This CDR3 has 15 residues. CDR3 sequence reads: CASSLEGMPYNEQFF. The CDR3 nucleotides read TGTGCCAGCAGCTTGGAGGGGATGCCCTACAATGAGCAGTTCTTC.

This clone was detected a few times. The chain has TRBV3-1 (or the pseudogene TRBV3-2) and TRBJ2-7; 8 nucleotides align to TRBD2. The germline CDR1 and CDR2 sequences are LGHDT and YNNKEL (reference sequence). Germline trimming cut 6 bases from V and 2 bases from J; bases unmatched to any gene: 3. This CDR3 has 13 residues. The CDR3 DNA reads TGTGCCAGCAGGGGTAGCGGGACCTACGAGCAGTACTTC. Its translation is CASRGSGTYEQYF.

This rearrangement joins TRBV28 to TRBJ1-4; TRBD1 is a possible D gene (6 bases). CDR3 length: 14 residues. Germline loops: CDR1 MDHEN, CDR2 SYDVKM. V gave up 6 bases and J gave up 8 bases, with 16 bases separating them. CDR3 coding DNA: TGTGCCAGCAGACCTGAGGGGGTACAAGAAAAACTGTTTTTT. It codes for CASRPEGVQEKLFF. The full variable domain, completed using reference TRBV28 and TRBJ1-4, is DVKVTQSSRYLVKRTGEKVFLECVQDMDHENMFWYRQDPGLGLRLIYFSYDVKMKEKGDIPEGYSVSREKKERFSLILESASTNQTSMYLCASRPEGVQEKLFFGSGTQLSVL.